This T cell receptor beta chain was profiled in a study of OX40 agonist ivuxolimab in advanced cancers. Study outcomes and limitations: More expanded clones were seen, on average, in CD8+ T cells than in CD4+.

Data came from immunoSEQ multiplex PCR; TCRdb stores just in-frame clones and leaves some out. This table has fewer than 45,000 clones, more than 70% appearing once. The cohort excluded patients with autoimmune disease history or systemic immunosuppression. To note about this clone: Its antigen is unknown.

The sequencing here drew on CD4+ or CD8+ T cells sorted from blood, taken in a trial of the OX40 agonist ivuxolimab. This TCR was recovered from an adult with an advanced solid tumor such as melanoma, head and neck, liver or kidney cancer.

CDR3 protein: CASSLPGTFGAQHF. Here the CDR3 DNA reads TGTGCCAGCAGTTTACCCGGAACCTTTGGGGCCCAGCATTTT. The chain uses TRBV28 and TRBJ1-5; no reliable D call. Germline assignment: CDR1 MDHEN and CDR2 SYDVKM. The V end was cut by 2 bases, the J end by 11 bases, with 16 bases between. The CDR3 is made up of 14 amino acids.